Shown below are 6 T cell receptor beta chains from a single sample sequenced in a study of CD8 T cells in Susac syndrome. Random-hexamer reverse transcription was applied to about 0.45 to 1 ug RNA. TCRdb processed the immunoSEQ multiplex PCR reads anew with MiXCR; each CDR3 protein has one entry. There are about 180,000 distinct CDR3 sequences in the sample; 94% occur only once, and 0.12% lies in the top ten. Sequences were obtained from CD4+ T cells from PBMCs. Receptors were obtained from a human donor with Susac syndrome.

The chain is built from TRBV29-1 and TRBJ2-7; 10 bases align to TRBD1. Unmatched junction bases numbered 6, after V lost 4 bases and J lost 0 bases. The CDR3 extends over 15 amino acids. CDR1 is SQVTM and CDR2 is ANQGSEA in the germline V gene. CDR3 nucleotide sequence: TGCAGCGTTGCTCCCGGGACAGGGGCCTCCTACGAGCAGTACTTC. Amino acid sequence: CSVAPGTGASYEQYF.

J is TRBJ1-1 and V is TRBV3-1, with a possible D match to TRBD1 (5 bases). The CDR3 length is 13 residues. V was cut by 0 bases and J by 8 bases, with 10 bases left in between. The germline V gene has CDR1 LGHDT and CDR2 YNNKEL (reference sequence). The CDR3 DNA reads as TGTGCCAGCAGCCAAGATGCCAGGGCAGAAGCTTTCTTT. Its protein product is CASSQDARAEAFF.

The chain recombines TRBV9 with TRBJ2-6; D unclear. The V gene's germline CDR1 is SGDLS and CDR2 YYNGEE. The CDR3 contains 18 residues. Trimming left V 0 bases short and J 0 bases short, with 13 bases between. CDR3 residues: CASSVGRVSRSGANVLTF. CDR3 DNA sequence: TGTGCCAGCAGCGTAGGTCGGGTCTCCCGCTCTGGGGCCAACGTCCTGACTTTC.

V gene TRBV28 combines with J gene TRBJ2-1; D is unresolved. CDR1 and CDR2 (germline): MDHEN, SYDVKM. The CDR3 totals 11 residues. Deletions cut 8 bases from V and 10 bases from J, with 12 bases between. The DNA for the CDR3 is TGTGCCAGCGCCAGTGAGTACGAGCAGTTCTTC. Translated, it gives CASASEYEQFF.

The chain employs TRBV11-2 and TRBJ2-1; a possible D gene is TRBD1 (5 bases). CDR1 SGHAT and CDR2 FQNNGV come from the germline V gene. There are 13 residues in the CDR3. The ends were cut back, 1 base at V and 11 bases at J, with 12 bases in the middle. Written as DNA, the CDR3 is TGTGCCAGCAGCTTAGTCGGCGACAGCAAGCAGTTCTTC. As protein: CASSLVGDSKQFF.

The chain recombines TRBV29-1 with TRBJ2-7; tentative D call: TRBD2 (6 bases). With 6 bases removed from V and 4 bases from J, the gap between germline ends came to 22 bases. This CDR3 spans 15 amino acids. CDR1 and CDR2 from the germline V gene are SQVTM and ANQGSEA. CDR3 residues: CSVDTLRLGAYEQYF. The CDR3 DNA reads TGCAGCGTGGACACCCTCAGACTAGGGGCGTACGAGCAGTACTTC.